A few counts support the clone carrying this TCR beta chain. The V gene's germline CDR1 is MDHEN and CDR2 SYDVKM. V gave up 6 bases and J gave up 6 bases, with 17 bases separating them. The CDR3 covers 15 residues. Via MiXCR, TCRdb re-called the RT-PCR reads, giving one row per CDR3 protein. The table has about 700,000 distinct CDR3 sequences, approximately 15% seen once. The source of this sequence is a female donor in good health, serving as a healthy control. The sample taken for sequencing was memory CD4+ T cells from blood. This rearrangement joins TRBV28 to TRBJ2-2; the D gene is possibly TRBD2 (7 bases). The CDR3, as DNA: TGTGCCAGCAGCTCCACAGGGACTAAAGCCGGGGAGCTGTTTTTT. This sequence encodes CASSSTGTKAGELFF.